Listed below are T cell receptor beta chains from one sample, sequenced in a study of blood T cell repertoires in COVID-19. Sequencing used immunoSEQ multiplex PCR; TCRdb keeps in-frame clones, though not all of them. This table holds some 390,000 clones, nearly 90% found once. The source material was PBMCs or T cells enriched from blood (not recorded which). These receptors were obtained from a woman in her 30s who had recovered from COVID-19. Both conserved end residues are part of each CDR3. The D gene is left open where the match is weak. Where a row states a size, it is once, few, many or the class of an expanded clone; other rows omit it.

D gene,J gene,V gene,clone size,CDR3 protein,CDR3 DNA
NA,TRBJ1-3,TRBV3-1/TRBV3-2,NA,CASSQAVSPTSSGNTIYF,TGTGCCAGCAGCCAAGCCGTCTCCCCAACCAGCTCTGGAAACACCATATATTTT
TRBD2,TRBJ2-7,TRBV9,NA,CASSVAASGDYEQYF,TGTGCCAGCAGCGTAGCGGCTAGCGGGGACTACGAGCAGTACTTC
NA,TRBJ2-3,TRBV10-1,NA,CATRPNNGHPDTQYF,TGCGCCACCCGTCCTAACAATGGGCACCCAGATACGCAGTATTTT
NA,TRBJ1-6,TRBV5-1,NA,CASSYSTGYNSPLHF,TGCGCCAGCAGCTACTCGACAGGTTATAATTCACCCCTCCACTTT
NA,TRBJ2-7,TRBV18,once,CASSPPNTAYEQYF,TGTGCCAGCTCACCACCGAACACAGCCTACGAGCAGTACTTC
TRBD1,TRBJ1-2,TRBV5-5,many,CASSLDRGPSYTF,TGTGCCAGCAGCTTGGACAGGGGGCCTAGCTACACCTTC
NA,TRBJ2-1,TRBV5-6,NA,CASSLEQRQFF,TGTGCCAGCAGCTTGGAACAGAGGCAGTTCTTC
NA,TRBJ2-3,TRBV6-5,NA,CASSETRGSTDTQYF,TGTGCCAGCTCGGAAACGCGGGGTAGCACAGATACGCAGTATTTT
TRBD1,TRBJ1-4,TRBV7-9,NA,CASSATGTGVRNEKLFF,TGTGCCAGCAGCGCGACCGGGACAGGCGTACGTAATGAAAAACTGTTTTTT
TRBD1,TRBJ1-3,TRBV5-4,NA,CASSLQGAGNTIYF,TGTGCCAGCAGCTTGCAGGGGGCTGGAAACACCATATATTTT
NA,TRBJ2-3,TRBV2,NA,CASRQDTDTQYF,TGTGCCAGCCGACAAGACACAGATACGCAGTATTTT
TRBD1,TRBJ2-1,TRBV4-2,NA,CASSPNRGSRVGNEQFF,TGTGCCAGCAGCCCGAACAGGGGCTCTCGAGTTGGCAATGAGCAGTTCTTC
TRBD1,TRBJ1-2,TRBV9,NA,CASSPQTGEEGGYTF,TGTGCCAGCAGCCCCCAGACAGGGGAGGAAGGGGGCTACACCTTC
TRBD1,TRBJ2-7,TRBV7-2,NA,CASRSDRGPFSYEQYF,TGTGCCAGCAGGTCGGACAGGGGGCCGTTTTCCTACGAGCAGTACTTC
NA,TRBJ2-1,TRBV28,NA,CASRYTGSDEQFF,TGTGCCAGCAGGTACACAGGTTCCGATGAGCAGTTCTTC
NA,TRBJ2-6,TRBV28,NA,CASSYSSGANVLTF,TGTGCCAGCAGCTATAGCTCTGGGGCCAACGTCCTGACTTTC
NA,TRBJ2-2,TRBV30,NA,CAWSGRTGRGGELFF,TGTGCCTGGAGTGGCCGAACAGGGAGGGGCGGGGAGCTGTTTTTT
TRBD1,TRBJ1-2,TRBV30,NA,CAGRGDSYGYTF,TGTGCCGGGCGGGGGGACAGCTATGGCTACACCTTC
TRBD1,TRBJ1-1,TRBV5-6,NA,CASSTRDSPEAFF,TGTGCCAGCAGCACCCGGGACAGTCCTGAAGCTTTCTTT
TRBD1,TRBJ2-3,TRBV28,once,CASSSNRGTSTDTQYF,TGTGCCAGCAGTTCCAACAGGGGGACTAGCACAGATACGCAGTATTTT
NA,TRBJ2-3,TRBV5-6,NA,CASSLGLAYTDTQYF,TGTGCCAGCAGCTTGGGTCTAGCGTATACAGATACGCAGTATTTT
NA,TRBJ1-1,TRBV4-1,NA,CASSRVVENTEAFF,TGCGCCAGCAGCCGTGTAGTCGAGAACACTGAAGCTTTCTTT
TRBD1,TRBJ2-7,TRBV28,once,CASSPWTGSSYEQYF,TGTGCCAGCAGTCCTTGGACAGGGTCGTCCTACGAGCAGTACTTC
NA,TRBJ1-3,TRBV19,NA,CASTPWTVNTIYF,TGTGCCAGTACCCCCTGGACTGTGAACACCATATATTTT
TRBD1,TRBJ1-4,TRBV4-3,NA,CASSPDWGQVNEKLFF,TGCGCCAGCAGCCCTGACTGGGGACAGGTTAATGAAAAACTGTTTTTT
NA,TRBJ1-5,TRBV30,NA,CAWSVGRPYHQPQHF,TGTGCCTGGAGTGTGGGCAGGCCCTACCATCAGCCCCAGCATTTT
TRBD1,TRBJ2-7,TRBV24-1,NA,CATSIPQDRAASSYEQYF,TGTGCCACCAGCATTCCCCAAGACAGGGCCGCGAGCTCCTACGAGCAGTACTTC
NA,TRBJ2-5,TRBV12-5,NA,CASGLVLATTSGAQYF,TGTGCTAGTGGTTTGGTACTGGCTACCACTTCCGGGGCCCAGTACTTC
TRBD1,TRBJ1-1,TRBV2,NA,CASRVWTGPKGGVQDAEAFF,TGTGCCAGCAGGGTTTGGACAGGACCGAAAGGTGGCGTTCAGGACGCTGAAGCTTTCTTT
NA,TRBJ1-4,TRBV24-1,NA,CATSDFPGEKGTNEKLFF,TGTGCCACCAGTGATTTCCCGGGGGAGAAGGGGACTAATGAAAAACTGTTTTTT
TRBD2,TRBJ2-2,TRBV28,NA,CASRRLAGLTNTGELFF,TGTGCCAGCAGAAGGCTAGCGGGACTAACGAACACCGGGGAGCTGTTTTTT
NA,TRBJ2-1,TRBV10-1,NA,CASSSSGSYNEQFF,TGCGCCAGCAGTTCGAGCGGAAGTTACAATGAGCAGTTCTTC
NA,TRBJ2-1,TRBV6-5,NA,CASLPGPKMNEQFF,TGTGCCAGCCTTCCAGGGCCTAAAATGAATGAGCAGTTCTTC
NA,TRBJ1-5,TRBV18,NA,CASSLQGGSNQPQHF,TGTGCCAGCTCTCTTCAGGGCGGAAGCAATCAGCCCCAGCATTTT
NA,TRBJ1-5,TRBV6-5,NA,CASSWVYQVGHQPQHF,TGTGCCAGCAGTTGGGTATATCAAGTTGGGCATCAGCCCCAGCATTTT
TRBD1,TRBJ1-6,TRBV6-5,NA,CASSSRQGNNSPLHF,TGTGCCAGCAGTTCCCGACAGGGGAATAATTCACCCCTCCACTTT
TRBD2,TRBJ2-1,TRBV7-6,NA,CASSQLAGVYNEQFF,TGTGCCAGCAGCCAACTAGCGGGAGTCTACAATGAGCAGTTCTTC
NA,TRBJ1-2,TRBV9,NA,CASSVETQGGGYTF,TGTGCCAGCAGCGTGGAAACTCAGGGCGGTGGCTACACCTTC
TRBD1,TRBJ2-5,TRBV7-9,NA,CASSRPGTDQETQYF,TGTGCCAGCAGCCGACCTGGGACAGACCAAGAGACCCAGTACTTC
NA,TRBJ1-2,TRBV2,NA,CASSVDSQYGYTF,TGTGCCAGCAGTGTGGACAGCCAGTATGGCTACACCTTC
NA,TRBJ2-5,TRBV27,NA,CASSFQYQETQYF,TGTGCCAGCAGTTTCCAGTACCAAGAGACCCAGTACTTC
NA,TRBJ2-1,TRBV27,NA,CAASGAPAAEQFF,TGTGCCGCGTCTGGGGCTCCCGCAGCGGAGCAGTTCTTC
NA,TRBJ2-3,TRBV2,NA,CASENYDTQYF,TGTGCCAGTGAGAATTACGATACGCAGTATTTT
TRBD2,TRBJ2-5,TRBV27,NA,CASSGLAGGLVIETQYF,TGTGCCAGCAGTGGACTAGCGGGGGGCTTGGTTATAGAGACCCAGTACTTC
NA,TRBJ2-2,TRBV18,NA,CASSPLSGTNTGELFF,TGTGCCAGCTCACCCCTGTCAGGCACGAACACCGGGGAGCTGTTTTTT